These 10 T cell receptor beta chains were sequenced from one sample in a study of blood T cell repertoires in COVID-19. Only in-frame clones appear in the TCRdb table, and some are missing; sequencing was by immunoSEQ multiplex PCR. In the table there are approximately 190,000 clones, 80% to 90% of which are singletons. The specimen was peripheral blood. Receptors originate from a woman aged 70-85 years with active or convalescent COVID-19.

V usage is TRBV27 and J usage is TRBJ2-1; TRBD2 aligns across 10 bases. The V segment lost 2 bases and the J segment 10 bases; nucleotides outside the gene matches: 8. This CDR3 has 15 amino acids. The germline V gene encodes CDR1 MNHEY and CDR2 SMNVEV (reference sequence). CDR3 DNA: TGTGCCAGCAGTTTACTGTCTAGCGGGAGTCGCGAGCAGTTCTTC. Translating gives CASSLLSSGSREQFF.

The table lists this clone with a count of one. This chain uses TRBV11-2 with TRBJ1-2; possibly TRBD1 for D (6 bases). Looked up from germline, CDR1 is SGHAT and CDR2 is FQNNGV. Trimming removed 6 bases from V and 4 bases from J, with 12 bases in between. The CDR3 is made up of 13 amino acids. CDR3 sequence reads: CASRQGIRYGYTF. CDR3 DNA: TGTGCCAGCAGGCAGGGGATCCGCTATGGCTACACCTTC.

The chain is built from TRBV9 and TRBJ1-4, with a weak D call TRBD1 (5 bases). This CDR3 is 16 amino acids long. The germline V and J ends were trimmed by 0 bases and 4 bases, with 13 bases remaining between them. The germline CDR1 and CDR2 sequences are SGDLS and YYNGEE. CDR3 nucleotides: TGTGCCAGCAGCGTAGGCGACAGATCAATTAATGAAAAACTGTTTTTT. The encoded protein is CASSVGDRSINEKLFF.

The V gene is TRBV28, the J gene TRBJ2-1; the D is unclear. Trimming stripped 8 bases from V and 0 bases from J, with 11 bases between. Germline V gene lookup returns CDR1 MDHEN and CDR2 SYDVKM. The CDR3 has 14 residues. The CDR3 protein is CASSPLSSYNEQFF. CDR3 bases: TGTGCCAGCTCACCCTTGAGCTCCTACAATGAGCAGTTCTTC.

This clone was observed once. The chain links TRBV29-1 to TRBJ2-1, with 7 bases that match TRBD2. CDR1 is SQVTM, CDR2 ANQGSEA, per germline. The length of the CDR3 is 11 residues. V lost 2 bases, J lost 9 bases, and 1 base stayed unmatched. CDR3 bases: TGCAGCGTTGAAAGCGGGATTGAGCAGTTCTTC. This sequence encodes CSVESGIEQFF.

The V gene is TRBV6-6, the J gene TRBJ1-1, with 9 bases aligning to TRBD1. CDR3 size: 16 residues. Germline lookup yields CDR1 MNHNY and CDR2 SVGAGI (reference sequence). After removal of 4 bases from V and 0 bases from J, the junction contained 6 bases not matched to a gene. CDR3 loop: CASSFQTGGLNTEAFF. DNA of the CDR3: TGTGCCAGCAGTTTCCAGACAGGGGGTTTGAACACTGAAGCTTTCTTT.

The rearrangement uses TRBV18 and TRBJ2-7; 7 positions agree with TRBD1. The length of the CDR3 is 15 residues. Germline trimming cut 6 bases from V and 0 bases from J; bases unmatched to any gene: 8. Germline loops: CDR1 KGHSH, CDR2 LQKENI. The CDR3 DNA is TGTGCCAGCTCGCTTGACAGGGCTGCCTCCTACGAGCAGTACTTC. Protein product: CASSLDRAASYEQYF.

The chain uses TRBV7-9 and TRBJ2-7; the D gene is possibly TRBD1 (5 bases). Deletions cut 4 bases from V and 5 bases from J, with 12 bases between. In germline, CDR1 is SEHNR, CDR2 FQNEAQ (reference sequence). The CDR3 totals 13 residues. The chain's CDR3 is CASSSDIAHEQYF. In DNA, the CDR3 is TGTGCCAGCAGCTCGGACATTGCCCACGAGCAGTACTTC.

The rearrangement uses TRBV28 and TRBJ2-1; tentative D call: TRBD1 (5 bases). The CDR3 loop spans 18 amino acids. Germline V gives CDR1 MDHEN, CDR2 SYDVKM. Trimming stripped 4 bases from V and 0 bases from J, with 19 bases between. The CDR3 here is CASSSLSRGALSYNEQFF. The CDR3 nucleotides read TGTGCCAGCAGTTCACTATCAAGGGGCGCCCTCTCCTACAATGAGCAGTTCTTC.

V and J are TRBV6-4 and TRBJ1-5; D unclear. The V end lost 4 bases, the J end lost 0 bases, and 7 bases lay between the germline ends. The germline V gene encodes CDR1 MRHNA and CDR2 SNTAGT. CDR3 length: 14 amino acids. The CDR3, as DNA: TGTGCCAGCAGTGCCGAGTATAGCAATCAGCCCCAGCATTTT. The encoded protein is CASSAEYSNQPQHF.